Below, 26 T cell receptor beta chains from the same sample are listed, as sequenced in a study of blood T cell repertoires in COVID-19. Measured with immunoSEQ multiplex PCR; TCRdb has only the in-frame clones, and not every one. Counted here are some 220,000 clones, about nine tenths occurring once; the ten biggest clones make up around 3.5%. Source material: PBMCs or T cells enriched from blood (not recorded which). The receptors derive from a woman in her thirties or forties with acute COVID-19.

V and J are TRBV7-2 and TRBJ2-1, with 10 bases lining up with TRBD2. Germline V CDR1 and CDR2: SGHTA, FQGNSA. After removal of 5 bases from V and 4 bases from J, the junction contained 5 bases not matched to a gene. The CDR3 is made up of 15 amino acids. The CDR3 sequence is CASSRTSGAYNEQFF. CDR3 nucleotide sequence: TGTGCCAGCAGCCGCACTAGCGGGGCTTACAATGAGCAGTTCTTC.

This clone was found once. The J gene is TRBJ2-1, the V gene TRBV5-1; 11 nucleotides match TRBD1. J gave up 7 bases and V 4 bases, and 13 bases lay outside the gene matches. The CDR3 contains 17 residues. CDR1 is SGHRS, CDR2 YFSETQ, per germline. In DNA, the CDR3 is TGCGCCAGCAGCGGGTGGGACAGGGGGTCCCTCCGAAATGAGCAGTTCTTC. Residues: CASSGWDRGSLRNEQFF.

The J gene is TRBJ2-5, the V gene TRBV4-3, with 12 bases that match TRBD2. Germline CDR1 LGHNA, CDR2 YSLEER. Trimming at V came to 2 bases and at J to 3 bases, leaving 4 bases not matched to a gene. The CDR3 covers 16 residues. CDR3 bases: TGCGCCAGCAGCCAAAGGGCTAGCGGGGGGGAAGAGACCCAGTACTTC. Translation: CASSQRASGGEETQYF.

The chain is built from TRBV27 and TRBJ1-2, with D perhaps TRBD1 (6 bases). Deletions cut 6 bases from V and 4 bases from J, with 15 bases between. CDR1 is MNHEY and CDR2 is SMNVEV in the germline V gene (reference sequence). There are 14 residues in the CDR3. CDR3 protein: CASSTTGQLYGYTF. CDR3 nucleotides: TGTGCCAGCAGCACCACAGGGCAGCTCTATGGCTACACCTTC.

The chain recombines TRBV5-1 with TRBJ1-5; D is uncertain. Germline V gene sequence: CDR1 SGHRS, CDR2 YFSETQ. V lost 1 base, J lost 4 bases, and 18 bases lay in between. CDR3 size: 17 residues. CDR3 sequence reads: CASSLRGNKTGNQPQHF. DNA for the CDR3: TGCGCCAGCAGCTTGCGTGGTAATAAGACGGGAAATCAGCCCCAGCATTTT.

The CDR3 nucleotides read TGTGCCAGCAGCCCCCAATCCGGGAGGAAGGAGTACTTC. Its protein product is CASSPQSGRKEYF. This chain uses TRBV14 with TRBJ2-5, with 7 bases lining up with TRBD2. With V trimmed by 4 bases and J by 12 bases, 11 bases remained unmatched. The CDR3 loop spans 13 amino acids. Germline lookup yields CDR1 SGHDN and CDR2 FVKESK. Full variable domain (remainder filled in from reference TRBV14 and TRBJ2-5): EAGVTQFPSHSVIEKGQTVTLRCDPISGHDNLYWYRRVMGKEIKFLLHFVKESKQDESGMPNNRFLAERTGGTYSTLKVQPAELEDSGVYFCASSPQSGRKEYFGPGTRLLVL.

The chain carries TRBV11-2 and TRBJ1-5, with a possible D match to TRBD1 (6 bases). The germline V and J ends were trimmed by 4 bases and 7 bases, with 14 bases remaining between them. This CDR3 has 14 residues. Looked up from germline, CDR1 is SGHAT and CDR2 is FQNNGV. The CDR3: CASSSWGQGQPQHF. The CDR3 DNA follows: TGTGCCAGCAGCTCGTGGGGGCAGGGGCAGCCCCAGCATTTT.

CDR3 nucleotide sequence: TGTGCCAGCAGCCCGGGACAGGCGAACACCGGGGAGCTGTTTTTT. Encoded protein: CASSPGQANTGELFF. The chain has TRBV7-6 and TRBJ2-2; 8 bases align to TRBD1. This CDR3 contains 15 residues. The V segment lost 5 bases and the J segment 0 bases; nucleotides outside the gene matches: 2. Per germline, CDR1 SGHVS and CDR2 FNYEAQ.

The chain recombines TRBV7-8 with TRBJ2-1; D ambiguous. V lost 5 bases and J lost 8, with 22 bases in between. The germline CDR1 and CDR2 sequences are SGHVS and FQNEAQ. CDR3 length: 16 residues. For the CDR3, the DNA is TGTGCCAGCAGCCCCCCCGGCGTGGGCTACGGCGATGAGCAGTTCTTC. Its protein product is CASSPPGVGYGDEQFF.

The chain couples TRBV9 to TRBJ2-1, with D possibly matching TRBD2 (5 bases). This CDR3 has 14 amino acids. Per the germline V gene, CDR1 is SGDLS and CDR2 is YYNGEE. V gave up 0 bases and J gave up 4 bases, with 8 bases separating them. The CDR3 protein is CASSVAGEYNEQFF. CDR3 in DNA: TGTGCCAGCAGCGTAGCCGGGGAATACAATGAGCAGTTCTTC. Variable domain in full (rest from reference TRBV9 and TRBJ2-1): DSGVTQTPKHLITATGQRVTLRCSPRSGDLSVYWYQQSLDQGLQFLIQYYNGEERAKGNILERFSAQQFPDLHSELNLSSLELGDSALYFCASSVAGEYNEQFFGPGTRLTVL.

On this clone: This same CDR3 is encoded by further DNA sequences in the sample. The V gene is TRBV5-4, the J gene TRBJ1-6; 8 bases map to TRBD1. The CDR3 is 17 amino acids. CDR1 and CDR2 (germline): SGHNT, YYREEE (reference sequence). Germline trimming cut 0 bases from V and 0 bases from J; bases unmatched to any gene: 2. The CDR3 DNA reads as TGTGCCAGCAGCTTGGCAGGGGGCAGCTCCTATAATTCACCCCTCCACTTT. It codes for CASSLAGGSSYNSPLHF.

The gene calls are TRBV6-1 and TRBJ1-6, with D maybe TRBD1 (6 bases). Germline-derived CDR1 and CDR2 are MNHNS and SASEGT. With 2 bases removed from V and 7 bases from J, the gap between germline ends came to 9 bases. CDR3 length: 14 residues. The CDR3 DNA reads as TGTGCCAGCAGTGAAAGTAGGGGGAATTCACCCCTCCACTTT. It yields the protein CASSESRGNSPLHF.

The chain uses TRBV9 and TRBJ2-1; 11 bases agree with TRBD1. The CDR3 is made up of 17 amino acids. The germline CDR1 and CDR2 sequences are SGDLS and YYNGEE. V was clipped by 3 bases and J by 8 bases; unmatched bases: 13. CDR3 sequence reads: CASSGRRGQGVVDEQFF. CDR3 nucleotide sequence: TGTGCCAGCAGCGGTAGAAGGGGACAGGGGGTAGTAGATGAGCAGTTCTTC.

V gene TRBV10-3 combines with J gene TRBJ1-1; 9 bases map to TRBD1. The ends lost 6 bases at V and 7 bases at J; junction bases unmatched: 9. CDR3 length: 14 residues. The germline V gene encodes CDR1 ENHRY and CDR2 SYGVKD. CDR3 in amino acids: CAIRAGQGLFEAFF. The CDR3 bases are TGTGCCATCAGGGCGGGACAGGGACTCTTTGAAGCTTTCTTT.

V gene TRBV7-8 combines with J gene TRBJ1-2; possible D gene TRBD1, 6 bases. V was trimmed by 4 bases and J by 2 bases, leaving 11 bases between them. From germline, CDR1 is SGHVS and CDR2 FQNEAQ. The CDR3 totals 14 residues. CDR3 amino acids: CASSYGGVNYGYTF. In DNA form, the CDR3 reads TGTGCCAGCAGCTATGGGGGCGTAAACTATGGCTACACCTTC.

The genes are TRBV7-9 and TRBJ1-2; 10 bases fit TRBD1. After removal of 1 base from V and 4 bases from J, the junction contained 6 bases not matched to a gene. The CDR3 has 16 amino acids. Germline V gene data show CDR1 as SEHNR and CDR2 as FQNEAQ (reference sequence). The CDR3 coding sequence is TGTGCCAGCAGCTTAGGGCGACAGGGGGCGGGCTATGGCTACACCTTC. This translates into CASSLGRQGAGYGYTF.

This clone was seen a single time. The rearrangement uses TRBV10-2 and TRBJ1-1, with unresolved D. Germline CDR1 and CDR2: WSHSY and SAAADI. The CDR3 contains 14 residues. Trimming removed 3 bases at V and 3 bases at J, with 11 bases between. This CDR3 reads CASSESRADTEAFF. As DNA, the CDR3 is TGCGCCAGCAGTGAATCGAGAGCGGACACTGAAGCTTTCTTT.

The J gene is TRBJ1-2, the V gene TRBV10-3, with 11 bases that match TRBD1. Germline V gives CDR1 ENHRY, CDR2 SYGVKD. V lost 4 bases to trimming and J lost 4 bases; unmatched junction nucleotides: 8. The CDR3 runs to 16 residues. The CDR3 spells CAISVEDRGRGYGYTF. In DNA form, the CDR3 reads TGTGCCATCAGTGTCGAGGACAGGGGGCGCGGCTATGGCTACACCTTC.

This chain uses TRBV18 with TRBJ2-1; D may be TRBD1 (5 bases). The CDR3 extends over 16 amino acids. Looked up from germline, CDR1 is KGHSH and CDR2 is LQKENI. The V and J ends lost 4 bases and 7 bases respectively, with 20 bases between them. The CDR3: CASSRSGQTALNEQFF. For the CDR3, the DNA is TGTGCCAGCTCACGTTCCGGACAAACTGCCCTTAATGAGCAGTTCTTC.

This sequence joins TRBV19 and TRBJ2-3; 10 positions match TRBD2. The CDR3 is 15 residues long. Germline loops: CDR1 LNHDA, CDR2 SQIVND (reference sequence). V lost 0 bases to trimming and J lost 8 bases; unmatched junction nucleotides: 5. The CDR3 loop reads CASSIDSGGARTQYF. The CDR3 DNA reads as TGTGCCAGTAGTATAGACAGCGGGGGGGCACGTACGCAGTATTTT.

This chain uses TRBV18 with TRBJ2-1, with 11 bases that match TRBD1. The CDR3 is made up of 17 amino acids. V gave up 1 base and J gave up 6 bases; unmatched junction bases: 8. Germline V gene sequence: CDR1 KGHSH, CDR2 LQKENI. CDR3 region: CASSPRIGTGGSNEQFF. The CDR3 DNA reads TGTGCCAGCTCACCACGAATCGGGACAGGGGGATCCAATGAGCAGTTCTTC. Full variable domain (remainder filled in from reference TRBV18 and TRBJ2-1): NAGVMQNPRHLVRRRGQEARLRCSPMKGHSHVYWYRQLPEEGLKFMVYLQKENIIDESGMPKERFSAEFPKEGPSILRIQQVVRGDSAAYFCASSPRIGTGGSNEQFFGPGTRLTVL.

The gene calls are TRBV5-1 and TRBJ1-6, with TRBD1 identical over 10 bases. V lost 7 bases, J lost 8 bases, and 6 bases stayed unmatched. The CDR3 has 14 residues. Per germline, CDR1 SGHRS and CDR2 YFSETQ. CDR3 sequence: CASRAGQGDSPLHF. CDR3 nucleotides: TGCGCCAGCCGGGCCGGACAGGGGGATTCACCCCTCCACTTT.

The gene calls are TRBV14 and TRBJ1-6; D not certain. Germline V gene lookup returns CDR1 SGHDN and CDR2 FVKESK. V was shortened by 4 bases and J by 7 bases, with 14 bases between the two germline ends. The CDR3 loop spans 15 amino acids. Written as DNA, the CDR3 is TGTGCCAGCAGCCCCATAGAGAGATTCAATTCACCCCTCCACTTT. Translating gives CASSPIERFNSPLHF.

The count of this clone is one. The chain is built from TRBV19 and TRBJ1-3; D remains unclear. CDR1 LNHDA and CDR2 SQIVND come from the germline V gene (reference sequence). The CDR3 covers 16 residues. Trimming took off 0 bases at V and 0 bases at J, with 9 bases between the two ends. Here the CDR3 reads CASSIDVTSSGNTIYF. In DNA, the CDR3 is TGTGCCAGTAGTATAGATGTAACTAGCTCTGGAAACACCATATATTTT.

The chain combines TRBV3-1 (or the pseudogene TRBV3-2) with TRBJ2-2; TRBD1 matches at 8 bases. In germline, CDR1 is LGHDT, CDR2 YNNKEL (reference sequence). The CDR3 covers 14 residues. Trimming took 1 base from V and 7 from J; bases not matched to a gene: 2. The CDR3 loop is CASSQGQGFGELFF. The CDR3 DNA reads TGTGCCAGCAGCCAAGGACAGGGGTTCGGGGAGCTGTTTTTT.

This clone was seen a handful of times. The chain links TRBV25-1 to TRBJ1-6; TRBD1 is a possible D gene (5 bases). V was shortened by 2 bases and J by 7 bases, with 12 bases between the two germline ends. The CDR3 is 15 amino acids. From germline, CDR1 is MGHDK and CDR2 SYGVNS. CDR3 bases: TGTGCCAGCAGTGAAGCGGCAGGGCACAATTCACCCCTCCACTTT. Its protein product is CASSEAAGHNSPLHF. Looking up the rest from reference TRBV25-1 and TRBJ1-6 gives the full variable domain: EADIYQTPRYLVIGTGKKITLECSQTMGHDKMYWYQQDPGMELHLIHYSYGVNSTEKGDLSSESTVSRIRTEHFPLTLESARPSHTSQYLCASSEAAGHNSPLHFGNGTRLTVT.